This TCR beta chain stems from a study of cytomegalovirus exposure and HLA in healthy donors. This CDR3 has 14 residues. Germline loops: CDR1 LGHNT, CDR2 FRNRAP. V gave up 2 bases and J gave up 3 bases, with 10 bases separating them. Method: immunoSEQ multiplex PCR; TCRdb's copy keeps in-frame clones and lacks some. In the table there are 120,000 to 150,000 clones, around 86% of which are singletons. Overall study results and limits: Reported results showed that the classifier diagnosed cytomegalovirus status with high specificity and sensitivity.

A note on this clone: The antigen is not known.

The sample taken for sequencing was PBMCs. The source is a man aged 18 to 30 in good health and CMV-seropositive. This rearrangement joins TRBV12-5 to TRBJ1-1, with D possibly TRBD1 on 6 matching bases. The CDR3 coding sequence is TGTGCTAGTGGTTTGTCCTCAGGGGACACTGAAGCTTTCTTT. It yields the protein CASGLSSGDTEAFF.